The clone carrying this T cell receptor (beta chain) occurred a few times. This sample is part of a study of shared T cell receptors in the human thymus. V gave up 4 bases and J gave up 0 bases, with 16 bases separating them. The CDR3 extends over 16 amino acids. Germline V lookup: CDR1 LGHNA, CDR2 YSLEER. Produced via immunoSEQ multiplex PCR; TCRdb's table is partial and in-frame only. The data show more than 550,000 clones, with more than 70% seen just once and 0.0094% held by the top ten. This same sample was also taken into another study, of human thymus T cells. Per that study: Healthy Finnish infants undergoing corrective surgery for congenital heart defects were the donors. Thymus pieces cut out during corrective heart surgery were the tissue that was used. Across thymic and blood repertoires, the usage of V and J genes appeared to be biased.

The J gene is TRBJ2-7, the V gene TRBV4-3; D possibly corresponds to TRBD1 (6 bases). The specimen sequenced was thymocytes. The origin of this receptor is a boy younger than two with a congenital heart defect. For the CDR3, the DNA is TGCGCCAGCAGCCGAGAACAGGGAATGAGCTCCTACGAGCAGTACTTC. Translated, it gives CASSREQGMSSYEQYF.